This is a list of T cell receptor beta chains from one sample in a study of blood T cell repertoires in COVID-19. Some clones are missing from TCRdb's copy, which holds only in-frame ones; the method was immunoSEQ multiplex PCR. The data contain around 150,000 clones, roughly four fifths of them singletons. The specimen was PBMCs or T cells enriched from blood (not recorded which). These receptors were obtained from a man aged 45-60 years who had recovered from COVID-19. CDR3s include the opening cysteine and the closing phenylalanine or tryptophan. Fields, in order: CDR3 DNA, CDR3 protein, J gene, V gene, clone size, D gene. The D gene is left open where the match is weak. Clone size, where shown, is once, few, many, or a class for clones that have expanded.

CDR3 DNA: TGTGCCAGTAGTATTGTCGGGGGGATCTTGAACACTGAAGCTTTCTTT
CDR3 protein: CASSIVGGILNTEAFF
J gene: TRBJ1-1
V gene: TRBV19
clone size: .
D gene: .

CDR3 DNA: TGTGCCAGCAGTGATAGCACCGACAGGGTCGGGTTGGACACCGGGGAGCTGTTTTTT
CDR3 protein: CASSDSTDRVGLDTGELFF
J gene: TRBJ2-2
V gene: TRBV2
clone size: .
D gene: TRBD1

CDR3 DNA: TGTGCCAGCAGCTTGGCCTTAGGGGGGAACACTGAAGCTTTCTTT
CDR3 protein: CASSLALGGNTEAFF
J gene: TRBJ1-1
V gene: TRBV5-4
clone size: .
D gene: .

CDR3 DNA: TGTGCCAGCAGCTTAAGGGCCGGGAGCGGGAGACAAGAGACCCAGTACTTC
CDR3 protein: CASSLRAGSGRQETQYF
J gene: TRBJ2-5
V gene: TRBV7-2
clone size: .
D gene: TRBD2

CDR3 DNA: TGTGCCAGTAGTTGGGGCCAGGGGGCTAACACTGAAGCTTTCTTT
CDR3 protein: CASSWGQGANTEAFF
J gene: TRBJ1-1
V gene: TRBV19
clone size: few
D gene: TRBD1

CDR3 DNA: TGCGCCAGCAGCGGTTCTAGCGGGGCCAGCACAGATACGCAGTATTTT
CDR3 protein: CASSGSSGASTDTQYF
J gene: TRBJ2-3
V gene: TRBV5-1
clone size: .
D gene: TRBD2

CDR3 DNA: TGTGCCAGCAGCGTCAACAGGGGGCCGAACACTGAAGCTTTCTTT
CDR3 protein: CASSVNRGPNTEAFF
J gene: TRBJ1-1
V gene: TRBV9
clone size: .
D gene: TRBD1

CDR3 DNA: TGTGCCAGCAGTTACCCGGTGAACACTGAAGCTTTCTTT
CDR3 protein: CASSYPVNTEAFF
J gene: TRBJ1-1
V gene: TRBV6-2/TRBV6-3
clone size: .
D gene: .

CDR3 DNA: TGTGCCAGCAGCCAGAGCGGGGGCCAATACTACGAGCAGTACTTC
CDR3 protein: CASSQSGGQYYEQYF
J gene: TRBJ2-7
V gene: TRBV11-2
clone size: .
D gene: TRBD2

CDR3 DNA: TGTGCCAGCAGCTTAACAGGGACTAATGAAAAACTGTTTTTT
CDR3 protein: CASSLTGTNEKLFF
J gene: TRBJ1-4
V gene: TRBV11-2
clone size: once
D gene: .

CDR3 DNA: TGCGCCAGCAGTCGCGAAACCGGGACAGGGGGCTACGAGCAGTACTTC
CDR3 protein: CASSRETGTGGYEQYF
J gene: TRBJ2-7
V gene: TRBV4-3
clone size: .
D gene: TRBD1